The source of this T cell receptor (beta chain) is a study of blood T cell repertoires in COVID-19. For the study at large: The origin of the acute and convalescent COVID-19 samples was the United States, Italy and Spain.

Method: immunoSEQ multiplex PCR; TCRdb's copy keeps in-frame clones and lacks some. The sample records around 30,000 clones, around 90% being singletons. Germline assignment: CDR1 MNHNS and CDR2 SASEGT. V was trimmed by 2 bases and J by 0 bases, leaving 11 bases between them. The CDR3 spans 16 residues. This receptor was obtained from a man in his fifties or sixties with active or convalescent COVID-19. The gene calls are TRBV6-1 and TRBJ2-1; the D gene is possibly TRBD2 (6 bases). Sequences were obtained from peripheral blood. The CDR3, as DNA: TGTGCCAGCAGTGAACGGGTAGCGGACTCCTACAATGAGCAGTTCTTC. It translates to CASSERVADSYNEQFF.